One sample yielded the 25 T cell receptor beta chains listed below, sequenced in a study of cytomegalovirus exposure and HLA in healthy donors. Assay used: immunoSEQ multiplex PCR; TCRdb lists only in-frame clones, some missing. The sample has 110,000 to 150,000 clones; roughly 93% are singletons. The sample taken for sequencing was PBMCs. The receptors shown here come from a man aged 18 to 29 in good health and CMV-seropositive.

The chain uses TRBV21-1 and TRBJ1-6. TRBV21-1 is given as a pseudogene. The CDR3 runs 17 residues. CDR3: CASSKVPRPAGGGPLHF. The CDR3 region has the DNA TGTGCCAGCAGCAAAGTTCCCCGGCCGGCCGGCGGGGGACCCCTCCACTTT.

The J gene is TRBJ2-3, the V gene TRBV4-1, with D perhaps TRBD2 (5 bases). CDR1 and CDR2 (germline): MGHRA, YSYEKL. V lost 7 bases and J 8 bases, leaving 22 bases between the germline ends. The CDR3 spans 15 residues. CDR3 amino acids: CASTPQAGRIVTQYF. CDR3 bases: TGCGCCAGCACTCCCCAGGCGGGTCGAATAGTTACGCAGTATTTT.

The chain carries TRBV29-1 and TRBJ1-2; TRBD1 aligns across 10 bases. Germline values: CDR1 SQVTM, CDR2 ANQGSEA. The CDR3 loop spans 17 amino acids. The junction had 15 bases not matched to a gene; V was cut back by 5 bases and J by 3 bases. CDR3 sequence reads: CSVSPGQGTWGDYGYTF. Here the CDR3 DNA reads TGCAGCGTTTCCCCGGGACAGGGGACGTGGGGTGACTATGGCTACACCTTC.

This clone was observed once. The rearrangement joins TRBV27 to TRBJ1-1; TRBD1 is a possible D gene (6 bases). From germline, CDR1 is MNHEY and CDR2 SMNVEV (reference sequence). V shed 2 bases and J shed 4 bases, with 14 bases lying between them. The CDR3 covers 15 residues. CDR3 coding DNA: TGTGCCAGCAGTTTACTTGCGGGGGGCGGCACTGAAGCTTTCTTT. Residues: CASSLLAGGGTEAFF.

The V gene is TRBV18, the J gene TRBJ2-2; D perhaps matches TRBD1 (5 bases). V dropped 3 bases and J dropped 1 base, with 12 bases sitting between them. The CDR3 sequence is 16 residues long. The germline V gene has CDR1 KGHSH and CDR2 LQKENI. Here the CDR3 DNA reads TGTGCCAGCTCACCTTCCTCCCAGGGGAACACCGGGGAGCTGTTTTTT. This codes for CASSPSSQGNTGELFF.

As DNA, the CDR3 is TGTGCCAGCAGCCCCCGGACAGGGGGAAACTACAATGAGCAGTTCTTC. Its translation: CASSPRTGGNYNEQFF. This chain uses TRBV7-9 with TRBJ2-1, with 10 bases fitting TRBD1. V dropped 5 bases and J dropped 3; count of bases not matched to a gene: 7. CDR3 size: 16 residues. The germline gives CDR1 SEHNR, CDR2 FQNEAQ (reference sequence).

This clone occurred a few times. This sequence joins TRBV9 and TRBJ1-2; 7 bases match TRBD1. With 3 bases clipped from V and 3 bases from J, the junction kept 5 bases outside the gene matches. This CDR3 has 14 amino acids. The germline CDR1 and CDR2 sequences are SGDLS and YYNGEE. In DNA form, the CDR3 reads TGTGCCAGCAGCGAAACAGGGGATGACTATGGCTACACCTTC. Translating gives CASSETGDDYGYTF.

This clone was found a few times. V and J are TRBV5-1 and TRBJ2-1, with 7 bases lining up with TRBD1. This CDR3 has 13 amino acids. The V and J ends lost 0 bases and 10 bases, in that order; junction bases with no gene match: 4. Germline V lookup: CDR1 SGHRS, CDR2 YFSETQ. CDR3: CASSLGDSLEQFF. The CDR3 DNA reads TGCGCCAGCAGCTTGGGGGACAGTTTGGAGCAGTTCTTC. Drawing the rest from reference TRBV5-1 and TRBJ2-1, the complete variable domain is KAGVTQTPRYLIKTRGQQVTLSCSPISGHRSVSWYQQTPGQGLQFLFEYFSETQRNKGNFPGRFSGRQFSNSRSEMNVSTLELGDSALYLCASSLGDSLEQFFGPGTRLTVL.

Only one count was recorded for this clone. The chain recombines TRBV19 with TRBJ2-5, with 8 nucleotides matching TRBD1. V lost 6 bases, J lost 4 bases, and 13 bases stayed unmatched. Germline lookup yields CDR1 LNHDA and CDR2 SQIVND (reference sequence). The CDR3 consists of 16 residues. The CDR3 sequence is CASSSSTGGIGETQYF. CDR3 bases: TGTGCCAGTAGCTCTTCTACAGGGGGTATCGGAGAGACCCAGTACTTC.

The V and J genes are TRBV10-3 and TRBJ2-7, with D tentatively TRBD2 (5 bases). This CDR3 contains 15 residues. Germline V CDR1 and CDR2: ENHRY, SYGVKD. The V end lost 6 bases, the J end lost 3 bases, and 18 bases lay between the germline ends. CDR3 sequence: CAIRTPLDANYEQYF. DNA for the CDR3: TGTGCCATCAGGACTCCACTAGACGCGAACTACGAGCAGTACTTC.

The chain is built from TRBV4-1 and TRBJ2-5; D perhaps matches TRBD2 (5 bases). This CDR3 has 15 residues. CDR1 is MGHRA, CDR2 YSYEKL, per germline. Trimming pared 3 bases from V and 5 bases from J, leaving 16 bases between. CDR3 in amino acids: CASSHQLVPGETQYF. In nucleotides, the CDR3 is TGCGCCAGCAGCCACCAACTAGTTCCCGGGGAGACCCAGTACTTC.

V gene TRBV4-2 combines with J gene TRBJ2-7, with 8 bases that match TRBD1. V was clipped by 2 bases and J by 6 bases; unmatched bases: 3. This CDR3 contains 13 residues. Germline V gene data show CDR1 as LGHNA and CDR2 as YNFKEQ. The CDR3 sequence is CASSQQTGGEQYF. CDR3 DNA sequence: TGTGCCAGCAGCCAACAAACAGGGGGCGAGCAGTACTTC.

For this clone: In the same sample, other DNA sequences code for this CDR3. The chain carries TRBV27 and TRBJ1-1, with D possibly matching TRBD1 (6 bases). Per the germline V gene, CDR1 is MNHEY and CDR2 is SMNVEV (reference sequence). V lost 1 base and J lost 2, with 8 bases in between. The CDR3 length is 14 residues. The CDR3 nucleotides read TGTGCCAGCAGTTTATTACAGGGAAACACTGAAGCTTTCTTT. Encoded protein: CASSLLQGNTEAFF.

CDR3 sequence (DNA): TGCGCCAGCAGCCAAGAAAGGACTACCAACTACGAGCAGTACTTC. This codes for CASSQERTTNYEQYF. This chain links TRBV4-1 with TRBJ2-7, with D possibly matching TRBD2 (6 bases). Looked up from germline, CDR1 is MGHRA and CDR2 is YSYEKL. Trimming shortened V by 0 bases and J by 3 bases, and 12 bases separated the two germline ends. CDR3 length equals 15 residues.

The chain has TRBV4-2 and TRBJ2-7, with a tentative D call TRBD2 (6 bases). V lost 1 base, J lost 2 bases, and 15 bases lay in between. CDR1 and CDR2 (germline): LGHNA, YNFKEQ. There are 16 residues in the CDR3. CDR3 residues: CASSQASGPAAYEQYF. DNA of the CDR3: TGTGCCAGCAGCCAAGCCAGCGGGCCCGCCGCCTACGAGCAGTACTTC.

J is TRBJ2-7 and V is TRBV27; 8 bases match TRBD2. The germline V gene has CDR1 MNHEY and CDR2 SMNVEV (reference sequence). V gave up 3 bases and J gave up 2 bases; unmatched junction bases: 6. The CDR3 extends over 15 amino acids. As DNA, the CDR3 is TGTGCCAGCAGTTTGTCGGGACTAGTGCCCTACGAGCAGTACTTC. Residues: CASSLSGLVPYEQYF.

The rearrangement joins TRBV6-4 to TRBJ2-1, with 7 positions matching TRBD2. The V segment lost 8 bases and the J segment 1 base; nucleotides outside the gene matches: 14. Germline assignment: CDR1 MRHNA and CDR2 SNTAGT. The CDR3 contains 17 residues. DNA of the CDR3: TGTGCCAGCTCTCCCGCCCTGAGCGGGGATTCCTACAATGAGCAGTTCTTC. Its protein product is CASSPALSGDSYNEQFF.

The V and J genes are TRBV5-5 and TRBJ2-2; possibly TRBD2 for D (5 bases). Germline V lookup: CDR1 SGHKS, CDR2 YYEKEE (reference sequence). CDR3 length equals 17 residues. V was pared by 2 bases and J by 2 bases, with 16 bases between. CDR3 in DNA: TGTGCCAGCAGCTTTTCGGCAGGCAGACTAAACACCGGGGAGCTGTTTTTT. It is translated as CASSFSAGRLNTGELFF.

The chain is built from TRBV15 and TRBJ2-1; D is possibly TRBD1 (5 bases). The V gene lost 1 base and the J gene lost 6 bases, with 13 bases spanning the gap. There are 15 residues in the CDR3. Germline V CDR1 and CDR2: LNHNV, YYDKDF (reference sequence). As DNA, the CDR3 is TGTGCCACCAGCAGAGGACTCGCTCAGGGCAATGAGCAGTTCTTC. Translated: CATSRGLAQGNEQFF.

This rearrangement joins TRBV11-2 to TRBJ2-2, with no clear D. Trimming cost V 5 bases and J 8 bases, with 12 bases left between them. The CDR3 is 13 residues long. From germline, CDR1 is SGHAT and CDR2 FQNNGV. The CDR3 nucleotides read TGTGCCAGCAGCCAAAACAGTGGGGGGGAGCTGTTTTTT. This sequence encodes CASSQNSGGELFF.

This sequence joins TRBV6-5 and TRBJ1-4, with TRBD1 as a possible D gene (5 bases). The germline CDR1 and CDR2 sequences are MNHEY and SVGAGI. This CDR3 contains 13 residues. Trimming took off 2 bases at V and 7 bases at J, with 8 bases between the two ends. This CDR3 reads CASSYRGGEKLFF. The CDR3 region has the DNA TGTGCCAGCAGTTACAGGGGTGGTGAAAAACTGTTTTTT.

This sequence joins TRBV7-9 and TRBJ2-7; the match to TRBD1 covers 8 bases. Looked up from germline, CDR1 is SEHNR and CDR2 is FQNEAQ (reference sequence). CDR3 length equals 15 residues. Losses at the gene ends were 3 bases for V and 4 bases for J; bases not matched to a gene: 8. The CDR3 sequence: CASSFQGAAGYEQYF. CDR3 bases: TGTGCCAGCAGCTTCCAGGGGGCGGCTGGATACGAGCAGTACTTC.

The J gene is TRBJ2-7, the V gene TRBV27; 9 bases fit TRBD2. After removal of 5 bases from V and 6 bases from J, the junction contained 11 bases not matched to a gene. The CDR3 runs to 15 residues. Germline-derived CDR1 and CDR2 are MNHEY and SMNVEV (reference sequence). This CDR3 reads CASSPQAGGPLEQYF. The CDR3 nucleotides are TGTGCCAGCAGTCCCCAGGCGGGAGGGCCACTCGAGCAGTACTTC.

The chain is built from TRBV5-1 and TRBJ2-7, with D tentatively TRBD2 (6 bases). V was clipped by 0 bases and J by 7 bases, with 20 bases between them. The CDR3 has 16 residues. Germline-derived CDR1 and CDR2 are SGHRS and YFSETQ. The CDR3, as DNA: TGCGCCAGCAGCTTGGCGGGCGGGGCCCAAGTTTTGGAGCAGTACTTC. Amino acids: CASSLAGGAQVLEQYF.

The gene calls are TRBV9 and TRBJ2-3; a possible D gene is TRBD2 (6 bases). CDR1 is SGDLS and CDR2 is YYNGEE in the germline V gene. The CDR3 contains 15 residues. V lost 4 bases and J lost 0, with 12 bases in between. The CDR3 coding sequence is TGTGCCAGCAGCCCGGCGGGGACTAGCACAGATACGCAGTATTTT. Its protein product is CASSPAGTSTDTQYF.